The present TCR beta chain was sequenced within a study of T cell responses to AZD1222 COVID-19 vaccine. General study findings and limits: Receipt of two AZD1222 doses was followed by a rise in Spike-specific TCR breadth and depth.

The CDR3 has 12 residues. The germline CDR1 and CDR2 sequences are SGHTS and YDEGEE. Trimming cost V 0 bases and J 10 bases, with 10 bases left between them. On this clone itself: Its matching antigen is unknown.

The method was immunoSEQ multiplex PCR; TCRdb's version includes in-frame clones alone and lacks a portion of them. In the table there are tens of thousands of clones, 87% of which are singletons. The sequencing here drew on peripheral blood, taken on day 0 of AZD1222 vaccination. This chain uses TRBV5-8 with TRBJ1-1; D unclear. This receptor was obtained from an adult in good health. Here the CDR3 DNA reads TGTGCCAGCAGCTTGGCCGCAGGAAGAGCTTTCTTT. Its protein product is CASSLAAGRAFF.